The text below deals with one TCR beta chain. There are 17 residues in the CDR3. Losses at the gene ends were 0 bases for V and 4 bases for J; bases not matched to a gene: 9. Germline V gives CDR1 LGHNA, CDR2 YNFKEQ. The source of the sample is a study of cytomegalovirus exposure and HLA in healthy donors. The study ran its PCR with 60 Vbeta and 13 Jbeta primers. Clones were read by immunoSEQ multiplex PCR, and TCRdb kept only the in-frame ones, dropping some. The data hold 150,000 to 200,000 clones, with around 83% observed a single time. The chain combines TRBV4-2 with TRBJ2-3; TRBD2 matches at 8 bases. Material: PBMCs. This TCR was recovered from a woman in her 40s in good health and CMV-seronegative. The CDR3 nucleotides are TGTGCCAGCAGCCAAGAAAACTCGGGAGGGCCCCCAGATACGCAGTATTTT. As protein: CASSQENSGGPPDTQYF.